Following are 29 T cell receptor beta chains from one sample sequenced in a study of shared clonotypes between healthy human individuals. This table comes from immunoSEQ multiplex PCR, and its TCRdb copy is limited to in-frame clones, with some not included. The sample has under 1,100,000 clones; around 75% are singletons. What was sequenced was memory CD4+ T cells sorted from blood. Specified subset: CD45RA-negative fraction. The receptors shown here come from a man aged 18 to 30 in good health.

This clone was seen once. Other nucleotide sequences in the sample specify the same CDR3. The rearrangement uses TRBV5-4 and TRBJ2-3; TRBD2 is a possible D gene (5 bases). CDR1 and CDR2 (germline): SGHNT, YYREEE (reference sequence). Trimming cost V 0 bases and J 4 bases, with 12 bases left between them. CDR3 length: 15 amino acids. Written as DNA, the CDR3 is TGTGCCAGCAGCTTGGGAGACCGGGGTGCAGATACGCAGTATTTT. Amino acids: CASSLGDRGADTQYF.

This clone was recorded once. The gene calls are TRBV9 and TRBJ2-1; TRBD2 aligns across 7 bases. Per the germline V gene, CDR1 is SGDLS and CDR2 is YYNGEE. V was pared by 0 bases and J by 2 bases, with 5 bases of the junction left unmatched. The CDR3 has 16 amino acids. CDR3 protein: CASSVVGGTPYNEQFF. The CDR3 region has the DNA TGTGCCAGCAGCGTAGTCGGGGGGACCCCCTACAATGAGCAGTTCTTC. The entire variable domain, with the rest obtained from reference TRBV9 and TRBJ2-1, is as follows: DSGVTQTPKHLITATGQRVTLRCSPRSGDLSVYWYQQSLDQGLQFLIQYYNGEERAKGNILERFSAQQFPDLHSELNLSSLELGDSALYFCASSVVGGTPYNEQFFGPGTRLTVL.

Remarks on this clone: This specimen includes other DNA sequences encoding the same CDR3. The genes are TRBV18 and TRBJ2-5, with D possibly TRBD2 on 6 matching bases. The CDR3 runs to 14 residues. CDR1 and CDR2 (germline): KGHSH, LQKENI. V shed 3 bases and J shed 2 bases, with 10 bases lying between them. The CDR3 DNA reads as TGTGCCAGCTCACCGAGCAGCGGGCAAGAGACCCAGTACTTC. Residues: CASSPSSGQETQYF.

This clone is a singleton in its sample. This CDR3 reads CASSHRGSGGLSYEQYF. The CDR3 DNA reads TGCGCCAGCAGCCATCGGGGTAGCGGGGGTCTCTCCTACGAGCAGTACTTC. This chain links TRBV4-1 with TRBJ2-7; 9 bases match TRBD2. The germline V gene encodes CDR1 MGHRA and CDR2 YSYEKL. This CDR3 contains 17 residues. The junction had 9 bases not matched to a gene; V was cut back by 3 bases and J by 0 bases.

The V call is TRBV10-1, the J call TRBJ2-3; TRBD1 is a possible D gene (6 bases). Trimming pared 0 bases from V and 0 bases from J, leaving 19 bases between. This CDR3 is built from 19 residues. The germline gives CDR1 WNHNN, CDR2 SYGVQD (reference sequence). The CDR3 loop reads CASSESVLGARRSTDTQYF. The CDR3, as DNA: TGCGCCAGCAGTGAGTCGGTGTTGGGGGCGCGAAGAAGCACAGATACGCAGTATTTT.

This chain joins TRBV10-2 and TRBJ1-1; TRBD1 agrees at 8 bases. The J segment lost 11 bases and the V segment lost 0 bases, leaving 8 bases of the junction unmatched. The CDR3 runs 14 residues. Germline V gene data show CDR1 as WSHSY and CDR2 as SAAADI. CDR3 in amino acids: CASSESKTGEGAFF. CDR3 bases: TGCGCCAGCAGTGAGTCGAAGACAGGGGAAGGGGCTTTCTTT.

This sequence joins TRBV18 and TRBJ1-1; no clear D gene. Germline CDR1 and CDR2: KGHSH and LQKENI. V was clipped by 0 bases and J by 1 base, with 6 bases between them. The CDR3 runs 14 residues. The CDR3 reads CASSPPGKNTEAFF. The CDR3 nucleotides are TGTGCCAGCTCACCACCGGGGAAGAACACTGAAGCTTTCTTT.

This clone was seen a few times. The chain combines TRBV19 with TRBJ2-5; 8 bases match TRBD2. The ends lost 5 bases at V and 4 bases at J; junction bases unmatched: 6. Germline CDR1 LNHDA, CDR2 SQIVND (reference sequence). This CDR3 is 14 amino acids long. CDR3 region: CASSAGGVGETQYF. For the CDR3, the DNA is TGTGCCAGTAGTGCCGGGGGGGTCGGAGAGACCCAGTACTTC. The variable domain in full, with the rest retrieved from reference TRBV19 and TRBJ2-5, is DGGITQSPKYLFRKEGQNVTLSCEQNLNHDAMYWYRQDPGQGLRLIYYSQIVNDFQKGDIAEGYSVSREKKESFPLTVTSAQKNPTAFYLCASSAGGVGETQYFGPGTRLLVL.

As for this clone: Distinct nucleotide sequences in the sample also encode this CDR3. The chain carries TRBV5-1 and TRBJ2-3; the D is unclear. CDR1 SGHRS and CDR2 YFSETQ come from the germline V gene. The CDR3 covers 12 residues. V lost 4 bases to trimming and J lost 0 bases, with 3 bases between them. CDR3 in amino acids: CASSLSTDTQYF. CDR3 in DNA: TGCGCCAGCAGCCTGAGCACAGATACGCAGTATTTT.

The chain links TRBV6-1 to TRBJ1-1; possibly TRBD1 for D (6 bases). Germline V gene lookup returns CDR1 MNHNS and CDR2 SASEGT. Trimming removed 3 bases from V and 5 bases from J, with 16 bases in between. This CDR3 region has 15 residues. CDR3 in DNA: TGTGCCAGCAGTGATTCAACCGGGGGGCGGACTGAAGCTTTCTTT. Its protein is CASSDSTGGRTEAFF.

The rearrangement joins TRBV7-2 to TRBJ2-7; 7 nucleotides line up with TRBD2. With 5 bases clipped from V and 2 bases from J, the junction kept 12 bases outside the gene matches. The germline gives CDR1 SGHTA, CDR2 FQGNSA. This CDR3 comprises 16 residues. The CDR3 protein is CASSAPLGTSAYEQYF. CDR3 bases: TGTGCCAGCAGCGCTCCCCTGGGAACTAGCGCCTACGAGCAGTACTTC.

This clone was observed a few times. The chain couples TRBV27 to TRBJ2-7; TRBD2 matches at 7 bases. After removal of 6 bases from V and 7 bases from J, the junction contained 18 bases not matched to a gene. This CDR3 has 16 amino acids. The germline V gene has CDR1 MNHEY and CDR2 SMNVEV (reference sequence). The DNA of the CDR3 is TGTGCCAGCAGCCCCCTGTCTAGCGGTAAAGGTTTAGAGCAGTACTTC. Protein: CASSPLSSGKGLEQYF.

J is TRBJ2-7 and V is TRBV29-1, with 12 bases identical to TRBD2. CDR3 length: 17 residues. Germline CDR1 is SQVTM and CDR2 is ANQGSEA. The V gene end was trimmed by 4 bases and the J gene end by 2 bases; junction bases not matched to a gene: 12. CDR3 bases: TGCAGCGTTGTAGCGACTAGCGGGAGCCCCTGGCCCTACGAGCAGTACTTC. Its protein is CSVVATSGSPWPYEQYF.

The chain uses TRBV4-1 and TRBJ2-7; 7 positions match TRBD2. This CDR3 has 14 residues. Germline V gene sequence: CDR1 MGHRA, CDR2 YSYEKL. V gave up 1 base and J gave up 2 bases; unmatched junction bases: 2. The chain's CDR3 is CASSQAGLAYEQYF. The CDR3 DNA reads as TGCGCCAGCAGCCAAGCCGGACTAGCCTACGAGCAGTACTTC.

V usage is TRBV30 and J usage is TRBJ1-2; the D gene is possibly TRBD1 (5 bases). Germline V gene sequence: CDR1 GTSNPN, CDR2 SVGIG (reference sequence). There are 12 residues in the CDR3. Trimming removed 0 bases from V and 8 bases from J, with 10 bases in between. CDR3 nucleotides: TGTGCCTGGAGTGTACCTTCAGGGGGCTACACCTTC. Its protein product is CAWSVPSGGYTF.

The CDR3 loop reads CASSAQGPQETQYF. CDR3 coding DNA: TGTGCCAGCAGCGCACAGGGGCCACAAGAGACCCAGTACTTC. The chain recombines TRBV5-4 with TRBJ2-5, with 7 positions matching TRBD1. In germline, CDR1 is SGHNT, CDR2 YYREEE (reference sequence). Unmatched junction bases numbered 5, after V lost 4 bases and J lost 2 bases. The CDR3 consists of 14 residues. The variable domain in full, completed from reference TRBV5-4 and TRBJ2-5, reads ETGVTQSPTHLIKTRGQQVTLRCSSQSGHNTVSWYQQALGQGPQFIFQYYREEENGRGNFPPRFSGLQFPNYSSELNVNALELDDSALYLCASSAQGPQETQYFGPGTRLLVL.

This chain uses TRBV18 with TRBJ2-5; no clear D gene. The CDR3 loop spans 13 amino acids. V lost 3 bases and J lost 2, with 7 bases in between. The V gene's germline CDR1 is KGHSH and CDR2 LQKENI. As DNA, the CDR3 is TGTGCCAGCTCACCCCAGACACAAGAGACCCAGTACTTC. It translates to CASSPQTQETQYF.

The V and J genes are TRBV6-1 and TRBJ2-2, with TRBD2 matching 12 bases. CDR1 is MNHNS, CDR2 SASEGT, per germline. The J segment lost 7 bases and the V segment lost 4 bases, leaving 10 bases of the junction unmatched. The CDR3 spans 17 residues. The CDR3 loop reads CASSVRSSGRANGELFF. In DNA form, the CDR3 reads TGTGCCAGCAGTGTCCGATCTAGCGGGAGGGCCAACGGGGAGCTGTTTTTT.

CDR3 coding DNA: TGTGCCAGCAGCTCTCTACCCGGGACTAGCGGCAACAATGAGCAGTTCTTC. Its translation: CASSSLPGTSGNNEQFF. This sequence joins TRBV7-9 and TRBJ2-1; TRBD2 matches 11 bases. The CDR3 consists of 17 residues. From germline, CDR1 is SEHNR and CDR2 FQNEAQ (reference sequence). V shed 4 bases and J 5 bases; nucleotides not matched to a gene: 10.

The chain has TRBV7-2 and TRBJ2-7, with 7 bases aligning to TRBD2. The CDR3 contains 15 residues. With 4 bases clipped from V and 0 bases from J, the junction kept 6 bases outside the gene matches. CDR1 is SGHTA and CDR2 is FQGNSA in the germline V gene. The CDR3 region has the DNA TGTGCCAGCAGCTCTGGGGGGGGGAGCTCCTACGAGCAGTACTTC. It is translated as CASSSGGGSSYEQYF.

The chain uses TRBV19 and TRBJ2-1, with 8 bases fitting TRBD2. Trimming at V came to 5 bases and at J to 0 bases, leaving 3 bases not matched to a gene. CDR3 length: 15 amino acids. Germline assignment: CDR1 LNHDA and CDR2 SQIVND (reference sequence). CDR3 amino acids: CASSASGHSYNEQFF. The CDR3 bases are TGTGCCAGTAGTGCTAGCGGGCACTCCTACAATGAGCAGTTCTTC.

The chain combines TRBV5-1 with TRBJ2-3; 8 nucleotides match TRBD1. The CDR3 loop spans 16 amino acids. CDR1 is SGHRS and CDR2 is YFSETQ in the germline V gene. V dropped 4 bases and J dropped 2; count of bases not matched to a gene: 9. The CDR3, as DNA: TGCGCCAGCAGCCAGGAGATGACAGGGGCCACAGATACGCAGTATTTT. Translation: CASSQEMTGATDTQYF. Using reference TRBV5-1 and TRBJ2-3 for the parts outside the CDR3, the full variable domain is KAGVTQTPRYLIKTRGQQVTLSCSPISGHRSVSWYQQTPGQGLQFLFEYFSETQRNKGNFPGRFSGRQFSNSRSEMNVSTLELGDSALYLCASSQEMTGATDTQYFGPGTRLTVL.

This clone appeared a single time. The chain has TRBV19 and TRBJ2-5, with TRBD2 identical over 7 bases. The V segment lost 3 bases and the J segment 2 bases; nucleotides outside the gene matches: 15. This CDR3 has 18 residues. Germline V gene sequence: CDR1 LNHDA, CDR2 SQIVND (reference sequence). For the CDR3, the DNA is TGTGCCAGTAGTATTAGGCCCCTCCTAGCGGAACCACAAGAGACCCAGTACTTC. Translating it yields CASSIRPLLAEPQETQYF.

This rearrangement joins TRBV2 to TRBJ2-4; a possible D gene is TRBD2 (6 bases). Germline CDR1 reads SNHLY; CDR2 reads FYNNEI. This CDR3 has 13 amino acids. Trimming took off 4 bases at V and 6 bases at J, with 10 bases between the two ends. The CDR3 reads CASSVGSGNIQYF. The CDR3 DNA is TGTGCCAGCAGTGTGGGTAGCGGAAACATTCAGTACTTC.

The V gene is TRBV5-1, the J gene TRBJ2-7; TRBD1 agrees at 7 bases. From germline, CDR1 is SGHRS and CDR2 YFSETQ. The V segment lost 0 bases and the J segment 3 bases; nucleotides outside the gene matches: 6. The CDR3 is 15 amino acids. Here the CDR3 reads CASSLGVTGDYEQYF. The CDR3 DNA is TGCGCCAGCAGCTTGGGCGTTACAGGGGACTACGAGCAGTACTTC.

This clone was observed a handful of times. The chain links TRBV28 to TRBJ2-7; D is perhaps TRBD2 (6 bases). The V end was cut by 5 bases, the J end by 8 bases, with 22 bases between. Germline values: CDR1 MDHEN, CDR2 SYDVKM. The CDR3 covers 15 residues. The CDR3, as DNA: TGTGCCAGCAGTAACCCGGGACTTGGGCTCGCCCAGCAGTACTTC. It codes for CASSNPGLGLAQQYF.

The V gene is TRBV15, the J gene TRBJ1-2; 8 positions match TRBD1. This CDR3 has 15 amino acids. With V trimmed by 0 bases and J by 6 bases, 6 bases remained unmatched. Germline lookup yields CDR1 LNHNV and CDR2 YYDKDF (reference sequence). CDR3 protein: CATSRDLPGGDGYTF. In nucleotides, the CDR3 is TGTGCCACCAGCAGAGATCTCCCAGGGGGCGATGGCTACACCTTC. The variable domain in full, completed from reference TRBV15 and TRBJ1-2, reads DAMVIQNPRYQVTQFGKPVTLSCSQTLNHNVMYWYQQKSSQAPKLLFHYYDKDFNNEADTPDNFQSRRPNTSFCFLDIRSPGLGDTAMYLCATSRDLPGGDGYTFGSGTRLTVV.

The CDR3 sequence: CAWSPGLRVNTEAFF. CDR3 nucleotides: TGTGCCTGGAGTCCAGGACTTAGGGTGAACACTGAAGCTTTCTTT. The chain carries TRBV30 and TRBJ1-1, with D unclear. The CDR3 extends over 15 amino acids. Trimming shortened V by 2 bases and J by 0 bases, and 13 bases separated the two germline ends. The germline V gene has CDR1 GTSNPN and CDR2 SVGIG (reference sequence). Combining the CDR3 with reference TRBV30 and TRBJ1-1 gives the whole variable domain SQTIHQWPATLVQPVGSPLSLECTVEGTSNPNLYWYRQAAGRGLQLLFYSVGIGQISSEVPQNLSASRPQDRQFILSSKKLLLSDSGFYLCAWSPGLRVNTEAFFGQGTRLTVV.

Written as DNA, the CDR3 is TGCGCCAGCAGCTTCCAGGGGGCGCGAGATAATGAAAAACTGTTTTTT. Its translation is CASSFQGARDNEKLFF. The J gene is TRBJ1-4, the V gene TRBV5-1; the match to TRBD1 covers 8 bases. From germline, CDR1 is SGHRS and CDR2 YFSETQ. V lost 2 bases and J lost 4; bases outside the gene matches: 7. The CDR3 consists of 16 residues.